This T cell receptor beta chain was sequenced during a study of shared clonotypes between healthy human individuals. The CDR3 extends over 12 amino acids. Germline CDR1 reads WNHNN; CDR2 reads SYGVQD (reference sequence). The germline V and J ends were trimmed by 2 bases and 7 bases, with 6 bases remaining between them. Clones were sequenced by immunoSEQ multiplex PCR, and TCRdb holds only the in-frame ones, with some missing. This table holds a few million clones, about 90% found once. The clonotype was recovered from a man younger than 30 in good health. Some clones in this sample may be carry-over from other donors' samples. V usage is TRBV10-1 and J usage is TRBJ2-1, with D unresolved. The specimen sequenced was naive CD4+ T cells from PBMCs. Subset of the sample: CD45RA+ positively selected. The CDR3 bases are TGCGCCAGCAGTGAGGTAGGGAATGAGCAGTTCTTC. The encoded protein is CASSEVGNEQFF.